The rows below give T cell receptor beta chains drawn from one sample of a study of response to subunit inactivated influenza vaccine. MiXCR, run by TCRdb on the RT-PCR reads, gives a single entry per CDR3 protein. Among approximately 500,000 distinct CDR3 sequences, 14% were seen once, and the ten largest hold roughly 11%. Here the sequenced sample was PBMCs from blood, taken roughly 13 days after vaccination. These receptors came from a man aged 50 or older who received an inactivated influenza vaccine. The conserved cysteine and the conserved F or W are not part of the CDR3 here. Clone size is stated in some rows and not others, as once, few, many or a class when expanded.

-	TRBV10-3	TRBJ2-7	AISDRFRGGSYEQY
-	TRBV5-1	TRBJ2-7	VSSGQGYEQY
many	TRBV5-6	TRBJ1-2	ASSPRQGGGYT
-	TRBV18	TRBJ2-5	ASSPGRRTQETQY
-	TRBV19	TRBJ2-3	ASSMIGTVTDTQY
few	TRBV28	TRBJ2-7	ASRSGLTSGYSYEQY
few	TRBV12-3/TRBV12-4	TRBJ1-5	ASRPGGGQPQH
few	TRBV21-1	TRBJ2-2	ASNPPGSNTGELF
-	TRBV5-6	TRBJ2-3	ASSLGLAGAGRF
many	TRBV18	TRBJ2-1	ASSPPGRYNEQF
once	TRBV20-1	TRBJ1-5	SATRGRGPQPQH
-	TRBV20-1	TRBJ2-5	SARDSSGETQY
-	TRBV7-2	TRBJ2-5	ASSLAWTREETQY